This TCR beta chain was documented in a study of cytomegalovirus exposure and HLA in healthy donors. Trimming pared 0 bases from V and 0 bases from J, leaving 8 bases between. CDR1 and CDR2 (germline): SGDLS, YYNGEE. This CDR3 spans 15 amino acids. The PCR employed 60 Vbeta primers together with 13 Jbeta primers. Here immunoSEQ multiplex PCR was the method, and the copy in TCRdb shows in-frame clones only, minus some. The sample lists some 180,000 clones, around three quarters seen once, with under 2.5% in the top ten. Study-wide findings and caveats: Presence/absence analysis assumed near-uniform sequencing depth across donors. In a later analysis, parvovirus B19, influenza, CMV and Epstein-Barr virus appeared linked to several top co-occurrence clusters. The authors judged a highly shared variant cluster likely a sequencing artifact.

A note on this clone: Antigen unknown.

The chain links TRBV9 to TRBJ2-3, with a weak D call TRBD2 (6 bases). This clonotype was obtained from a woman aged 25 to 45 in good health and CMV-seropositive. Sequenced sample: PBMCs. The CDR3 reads CASSVVGGSTDTQYF. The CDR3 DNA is TGTGCCAGCAGCGTAGTGGGGGGAAGCACAGATACGCAGTATTTT. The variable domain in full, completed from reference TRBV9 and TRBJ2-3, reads DSGVTQTPKHLITATGQRVTLRCSPRSGDLSVYWYQQSLDQGLQFLIQYYNGEERAKGNILERFSAQQFPDLHSELNLSSLELGDSALYFCASSVVGGSTDTQYFGPGTRLTVL.